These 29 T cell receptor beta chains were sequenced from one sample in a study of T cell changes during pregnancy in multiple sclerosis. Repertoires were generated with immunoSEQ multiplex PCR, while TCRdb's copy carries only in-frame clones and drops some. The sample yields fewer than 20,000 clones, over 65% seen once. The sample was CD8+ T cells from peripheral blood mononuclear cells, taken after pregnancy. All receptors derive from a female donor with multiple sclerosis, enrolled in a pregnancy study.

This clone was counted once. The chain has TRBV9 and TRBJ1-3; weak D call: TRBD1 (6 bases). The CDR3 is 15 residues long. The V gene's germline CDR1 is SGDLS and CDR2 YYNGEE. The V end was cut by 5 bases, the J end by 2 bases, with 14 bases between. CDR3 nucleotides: TGTGCCAGCAGTTATGGGGCAGGGGCTGGAAACACCATATATTTT. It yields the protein CASSYGAGAGNTIYF.

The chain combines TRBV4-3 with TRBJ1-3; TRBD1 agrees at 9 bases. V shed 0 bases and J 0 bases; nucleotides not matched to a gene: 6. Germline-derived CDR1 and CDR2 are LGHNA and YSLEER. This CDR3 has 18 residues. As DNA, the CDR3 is TGCGCCAGCAGCCAAGATCGTACAGGGGGCAACTCTGGAAACACCATATATTTT. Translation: CASSQDRTGGNSGNTIYF.

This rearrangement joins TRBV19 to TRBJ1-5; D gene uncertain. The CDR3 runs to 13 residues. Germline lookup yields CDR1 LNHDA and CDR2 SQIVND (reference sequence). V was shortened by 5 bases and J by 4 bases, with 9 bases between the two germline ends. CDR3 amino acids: CASSWAENQPQHF. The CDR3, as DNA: TGTGCCAGTAGTTGGGCAGAGAATCAGCCCCAGCATTTT.

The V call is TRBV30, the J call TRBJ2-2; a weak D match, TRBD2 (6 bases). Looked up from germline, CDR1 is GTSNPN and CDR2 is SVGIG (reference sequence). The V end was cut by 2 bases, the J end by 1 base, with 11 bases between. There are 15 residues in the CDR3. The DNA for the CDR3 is TGTGCCTGGAGTTGGGACTTACGGAACACCGGGGAGCTGTTTTTT. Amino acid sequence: CAWSWDLRNTGELFF.

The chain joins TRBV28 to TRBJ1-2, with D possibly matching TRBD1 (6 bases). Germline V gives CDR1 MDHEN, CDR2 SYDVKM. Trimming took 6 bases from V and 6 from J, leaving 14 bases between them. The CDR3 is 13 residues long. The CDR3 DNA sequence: TGTGCCAGCAGCCAATACAGGGCCGATGGCTACACCTTC. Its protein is CASSQYRADGYTF.

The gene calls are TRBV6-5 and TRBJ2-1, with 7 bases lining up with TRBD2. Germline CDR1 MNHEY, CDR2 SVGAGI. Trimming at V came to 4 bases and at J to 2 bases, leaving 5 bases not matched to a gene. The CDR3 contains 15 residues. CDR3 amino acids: CASSFAGEAYNEQFF. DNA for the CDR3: TGTGCCAGCAGTTTTGCGGGGGAGGCCTACAATGAGCAGTTCTTC.

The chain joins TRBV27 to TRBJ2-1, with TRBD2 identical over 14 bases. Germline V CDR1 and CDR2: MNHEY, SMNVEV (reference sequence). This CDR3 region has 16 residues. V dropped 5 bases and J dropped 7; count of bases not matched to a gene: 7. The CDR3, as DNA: TGTGCCAGCAGTCATCGACTAGCGGGGGGGCCGAATGAGCAGTTCTTC. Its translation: CASSHRLAGGPNEQFF.

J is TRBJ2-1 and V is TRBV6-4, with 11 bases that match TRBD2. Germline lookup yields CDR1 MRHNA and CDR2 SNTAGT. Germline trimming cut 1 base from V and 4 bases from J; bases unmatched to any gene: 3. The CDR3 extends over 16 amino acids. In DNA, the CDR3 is TGTGCCAGCAGTGACTTTAGCGGGGGGGATTACAATGAGCAGTTCTTC. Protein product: CASSDFSGGDYNEQFF.

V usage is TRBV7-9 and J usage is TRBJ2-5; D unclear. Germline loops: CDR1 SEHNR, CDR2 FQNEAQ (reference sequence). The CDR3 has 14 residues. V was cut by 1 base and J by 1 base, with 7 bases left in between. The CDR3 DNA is TGTGCCAGCAGCTTAGTTGGCACCCAAGAGACCCAGTACTTC. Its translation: CASSLVGTQETQYF.

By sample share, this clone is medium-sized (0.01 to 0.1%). The CDR3 loop reads CASSERETGEQYF. CDR3 DNA sequence: TGTGCCAGCAGTGAGAGGGAGACGGGTGAGCAGTACTTC. V is TRBV6-1 and J is TRBJ2-7; D might be TRBD2 (5 bases). The CDR3 is made up of 13 amino acids. Germline V gene data show CDR1 as MNHNS and CDR2 as SASEGT. V gave up 3 bases and J gave up 7 bases, with 13 bases separating them.

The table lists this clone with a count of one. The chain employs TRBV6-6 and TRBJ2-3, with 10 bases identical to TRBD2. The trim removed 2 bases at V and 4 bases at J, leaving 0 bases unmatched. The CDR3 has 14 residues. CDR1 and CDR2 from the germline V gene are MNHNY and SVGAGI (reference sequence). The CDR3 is CASSYGTSADTQYF. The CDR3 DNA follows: TGTGCCAGCAGTTACGGGACTAGCGCAGATACGCAGTATTTT.

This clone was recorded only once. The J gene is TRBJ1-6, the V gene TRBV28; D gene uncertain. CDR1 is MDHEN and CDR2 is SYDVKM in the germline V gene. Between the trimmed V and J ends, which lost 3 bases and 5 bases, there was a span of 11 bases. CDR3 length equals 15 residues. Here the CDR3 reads CASSFHDTHNSPLHF. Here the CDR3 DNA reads TGTGCCAGCAGTTTCCATGACACACATAATTCACCCCTCCACTTT.

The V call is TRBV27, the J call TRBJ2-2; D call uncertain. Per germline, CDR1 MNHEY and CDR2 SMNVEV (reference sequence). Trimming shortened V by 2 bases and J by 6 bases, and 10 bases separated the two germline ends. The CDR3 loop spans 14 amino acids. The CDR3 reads CASSLVPPAGELFF. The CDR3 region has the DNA TGTGCCAGCAGTTTAGTCCCCCCGGCCGGGGAGCTGTTTTTT.

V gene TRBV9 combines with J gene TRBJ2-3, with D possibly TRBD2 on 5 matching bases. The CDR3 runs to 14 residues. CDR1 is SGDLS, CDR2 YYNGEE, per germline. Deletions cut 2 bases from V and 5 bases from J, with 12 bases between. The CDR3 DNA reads TGTGCCAGCAGCGTGGGCGGCGAGGGAGATACGCAGTATTTT. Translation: CASSVGGEGDTQYF.

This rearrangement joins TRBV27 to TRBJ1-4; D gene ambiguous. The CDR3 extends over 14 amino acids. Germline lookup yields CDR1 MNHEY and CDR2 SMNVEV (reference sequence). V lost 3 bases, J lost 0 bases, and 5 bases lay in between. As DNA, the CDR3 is TGTGCCAGCAGTTTCAGGTCAACTAATGAAAAACTGTTTTTT. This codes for CASSFRSTNEKLFF.

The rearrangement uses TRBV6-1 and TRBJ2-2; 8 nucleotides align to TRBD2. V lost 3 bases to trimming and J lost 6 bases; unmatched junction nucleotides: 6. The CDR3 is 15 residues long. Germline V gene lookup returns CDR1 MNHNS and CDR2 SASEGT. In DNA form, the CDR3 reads TGTGCCAGCAGTGACTTTGCGGGAGGCTCCGGGGAGCTGTTTTTT. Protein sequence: CASSDFAGGSGELFF.

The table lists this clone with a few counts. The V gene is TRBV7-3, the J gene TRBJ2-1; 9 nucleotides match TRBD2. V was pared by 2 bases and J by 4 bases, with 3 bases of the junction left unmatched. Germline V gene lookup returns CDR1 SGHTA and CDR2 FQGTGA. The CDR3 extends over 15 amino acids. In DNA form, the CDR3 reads TGTGCCAGCAGCTTATGGACTAGCGCATACAATGAGCAGTTCTTC. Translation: CASSLWTSAYNEQFF.

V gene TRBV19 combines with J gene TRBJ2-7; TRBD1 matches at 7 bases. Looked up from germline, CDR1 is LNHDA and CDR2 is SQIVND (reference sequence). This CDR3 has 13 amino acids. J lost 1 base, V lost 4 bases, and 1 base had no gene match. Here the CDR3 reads CASSRDSSYEQYF. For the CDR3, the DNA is TGTGCCAGTAGTAGGGACAGTTCCTACGAGCAGTACTTC.

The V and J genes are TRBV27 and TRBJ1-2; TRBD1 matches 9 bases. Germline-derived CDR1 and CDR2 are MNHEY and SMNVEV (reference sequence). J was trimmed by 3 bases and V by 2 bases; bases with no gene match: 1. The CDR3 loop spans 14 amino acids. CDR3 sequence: CASSLGTGYYGYTF. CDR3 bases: TGTGCCAGCAGTTTAGGGACAGGGTACTATGGCTACACCTTC.

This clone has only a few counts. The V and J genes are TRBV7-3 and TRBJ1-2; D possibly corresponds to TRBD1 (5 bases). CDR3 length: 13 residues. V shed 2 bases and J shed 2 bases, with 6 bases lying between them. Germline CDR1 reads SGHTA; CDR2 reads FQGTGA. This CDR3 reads CASSLPGNYGYTF. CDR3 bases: TGTGCCAGCAGCTTACCAGGGAACTATGGCTACACCTTC.

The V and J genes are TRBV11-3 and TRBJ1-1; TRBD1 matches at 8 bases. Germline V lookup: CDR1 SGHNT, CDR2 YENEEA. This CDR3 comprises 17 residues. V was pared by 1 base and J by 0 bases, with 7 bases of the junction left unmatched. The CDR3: CASSLAPRQGMNTEAFF. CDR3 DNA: TGTGCCAGCAGCTTAGCCCCTCGACAGGGGATGAACACTGAAGCTTTCTTT. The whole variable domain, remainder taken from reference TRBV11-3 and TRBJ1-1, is EAGVVQSPRYKIIEKKQPVAFWCNPISGHNTLYWYLQNLGQGPELLIRYENEEAVDDSQLPKDRFSAERLKGVDSTLKIQPAELGDSAVYLCASSLAPRQGMNTEAFFGQGTRLTVV.

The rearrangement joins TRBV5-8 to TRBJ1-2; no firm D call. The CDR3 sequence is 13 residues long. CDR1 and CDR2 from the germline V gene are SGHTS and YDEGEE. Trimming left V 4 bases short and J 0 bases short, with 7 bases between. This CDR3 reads CASSPGSNYGYTF. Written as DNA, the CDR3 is TGTGCCAGCAGCCCGGGATCTAACTATGGCTACACCTTC.

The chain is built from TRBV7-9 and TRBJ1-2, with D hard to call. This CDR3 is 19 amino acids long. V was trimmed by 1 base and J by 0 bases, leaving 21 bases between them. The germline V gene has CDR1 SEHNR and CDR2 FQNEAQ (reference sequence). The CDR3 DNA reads TGTGCCAGCAGCTTAGGGGCCCCCATGGAGGGAATGACTAACTATGGCTACACCTTC. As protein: CASSLGAPMEGMTNYGYTF.

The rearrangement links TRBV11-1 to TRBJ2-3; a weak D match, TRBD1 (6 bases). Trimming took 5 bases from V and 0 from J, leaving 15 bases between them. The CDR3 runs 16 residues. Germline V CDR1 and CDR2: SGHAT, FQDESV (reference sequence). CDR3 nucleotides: TGTGCCAGCAGCCGGACAGCCAGTACTAGCACAGATACGCAGTATTTT. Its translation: CASSRTASTSTDTQYF. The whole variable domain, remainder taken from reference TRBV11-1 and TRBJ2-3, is EAEVAQSPRYKITEKSQAVAFWCDPISGHATLYWYRQILGQGPELLVQFQDESVVDDSQLPKDRFSAERLKGVDSTLKIQPAELGDSAMYLCASSRTASTSTDTQYFGPGTRLTVL.

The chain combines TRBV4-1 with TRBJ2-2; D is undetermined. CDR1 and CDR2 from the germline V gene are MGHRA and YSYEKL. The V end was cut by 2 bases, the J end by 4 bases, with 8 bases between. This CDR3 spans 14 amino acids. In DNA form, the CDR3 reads TGCGCCAGCAGCCAACGTGAGTTCACCGGGGAGCTGTTTTTT. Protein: CASSQREFTGELFF.

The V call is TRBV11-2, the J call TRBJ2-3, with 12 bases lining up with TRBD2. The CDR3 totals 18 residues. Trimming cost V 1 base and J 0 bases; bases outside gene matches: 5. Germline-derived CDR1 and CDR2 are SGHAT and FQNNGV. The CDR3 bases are TGTGCCAGCAGCTTAGGGGTCCTAGCGGGGGGGAGCACAGATACGCAGTATTTT. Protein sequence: CASSLGVLAGGSTDTQYF.

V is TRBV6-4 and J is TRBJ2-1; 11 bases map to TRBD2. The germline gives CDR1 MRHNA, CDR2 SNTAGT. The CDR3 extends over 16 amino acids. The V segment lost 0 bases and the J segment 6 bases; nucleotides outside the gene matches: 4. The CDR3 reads CASSDSGTSGPNEQFF. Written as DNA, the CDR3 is TGTGCCAGCAGTGACTCTGGGACTAGCGGTCCCAATGAGCAGTTCTTC.

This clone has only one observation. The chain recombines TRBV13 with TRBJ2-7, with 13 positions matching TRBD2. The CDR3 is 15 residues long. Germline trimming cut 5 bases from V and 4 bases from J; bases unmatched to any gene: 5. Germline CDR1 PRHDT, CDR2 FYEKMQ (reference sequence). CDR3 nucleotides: TGTGCCAGCAGCCTGACTAGCGGGGGGCCTTACGAGCAGTACTTC. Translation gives CASSLTSGGPYEQYF.

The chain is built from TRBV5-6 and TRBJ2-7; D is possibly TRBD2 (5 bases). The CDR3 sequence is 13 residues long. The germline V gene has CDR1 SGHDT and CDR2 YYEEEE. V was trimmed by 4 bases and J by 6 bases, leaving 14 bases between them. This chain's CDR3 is CASSGSRGGEQYF. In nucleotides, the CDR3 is TGTGCCAGCAGCGGTTCCAGAGGAGGCGAGCAGTACTTC.